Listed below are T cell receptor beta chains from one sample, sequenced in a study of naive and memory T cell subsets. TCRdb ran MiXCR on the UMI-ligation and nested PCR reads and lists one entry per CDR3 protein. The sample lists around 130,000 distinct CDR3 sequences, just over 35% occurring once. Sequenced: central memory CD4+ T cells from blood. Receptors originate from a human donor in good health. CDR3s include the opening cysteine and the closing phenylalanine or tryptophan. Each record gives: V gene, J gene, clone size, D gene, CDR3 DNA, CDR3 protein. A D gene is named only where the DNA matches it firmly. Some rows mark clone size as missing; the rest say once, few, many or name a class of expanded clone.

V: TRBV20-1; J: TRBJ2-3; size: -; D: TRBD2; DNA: TGCAGCCAGACTAGCGGTGCAGATACGCAGTATTTT; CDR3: CSQTSGADTQYF
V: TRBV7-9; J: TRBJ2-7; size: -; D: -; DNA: TGTGCCAGCAGCTTAGTTTCGTGGCACGAGCAGTACTTC; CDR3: CASSLVSWHEQYF
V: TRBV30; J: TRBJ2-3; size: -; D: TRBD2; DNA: TGTGCCTGGAGTGTAGCGGGGACCTATACGCAGTATTTT; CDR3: CAWSVAGTYTQYF
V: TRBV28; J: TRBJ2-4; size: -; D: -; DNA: TGTGCCAGCAGTTTATTGGGGGCATCGGCCAAAAACATTCAGTACTTC; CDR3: CASSLLGASAKNIQYF
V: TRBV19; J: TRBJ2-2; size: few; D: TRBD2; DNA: TGTGCCAGTAGGAAAGGACTAGCGGGAGGGCCAGGGACCGGGGAGCTGTTTTTT; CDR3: CASRKGLAGGPGTGELFF
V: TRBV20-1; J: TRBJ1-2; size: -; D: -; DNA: TGCAGTGCTAGAGATCTGGGGGATGGCTACACCTTC; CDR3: CSARDLGDGYTF
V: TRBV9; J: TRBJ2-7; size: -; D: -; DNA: TGTGCCAGCAGCGTAGCATCGAGCTACGAGCAGTACTTC; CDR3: CASSVASSYEQYF
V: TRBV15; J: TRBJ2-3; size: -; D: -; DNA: TGTGCCACCAACCTCCGCGGCCGAGATACGCAGTATTTT; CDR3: CATNLRGRDTQYF
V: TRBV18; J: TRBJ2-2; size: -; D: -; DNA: TGTGCCAGCTCACCGATACAGGGTTCCGGGGAGCTGTTTTTT; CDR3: CASSPIQGSGELFF
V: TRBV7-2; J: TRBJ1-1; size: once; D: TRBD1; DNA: TGTGCCAGCAGCCCCGGGACAGGCGGGTTGAGGGCTTTCTTT; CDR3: CASSPGTGGLRAFF
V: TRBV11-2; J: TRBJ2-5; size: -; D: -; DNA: TGTGCCAGCAGCTTTGGACAAGAGACCCAGTACTTC; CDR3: CASSFGQETQYF
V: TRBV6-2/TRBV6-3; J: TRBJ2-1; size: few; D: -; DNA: TGTGCCAGCAGTTACGGGGGAAGTTACAATGAGCAGTTCTTC; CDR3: CASSYGGSYNEQFF
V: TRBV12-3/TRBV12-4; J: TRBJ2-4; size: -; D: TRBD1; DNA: TGTGCCAGCAGCCCGGACAGGAGAGCCAAAAACATTCAGTACTTC; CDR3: CASSPDRRAKNIQYF
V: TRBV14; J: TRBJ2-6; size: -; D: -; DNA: TGTGCCAGCAGCCATGGTCCCCACCGGGCGCCCCTGGGACAACGCTCTGGGGCCAACGTCCTGACTTTC; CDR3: CASSHGPHRAPLGQRSGANVLTF
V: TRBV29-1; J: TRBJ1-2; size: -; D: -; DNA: TGCAGCGTTGAGGGGAGCAGGGAAGGGAACTATGGCTACACCTTC; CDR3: CSVEGSREGNYGYTF
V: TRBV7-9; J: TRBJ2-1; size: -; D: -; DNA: TGTGCCAGCAGCTTAGTTATAGATGAGCAGTTCTTC; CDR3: CASSLVIDEQFF
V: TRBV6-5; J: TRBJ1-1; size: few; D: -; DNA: TGTGCCAGCTTAGGACGGTTGAACACTGAAGCTTTCTTT; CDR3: CASLGRLNTEAFF
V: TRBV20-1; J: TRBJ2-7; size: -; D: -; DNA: TGCAGTGCTAGTCCCGGAATCATGAGGGGCGGCCGGGACGAGCAGTACTTC; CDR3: CSASPGIMRGGRDEQYF
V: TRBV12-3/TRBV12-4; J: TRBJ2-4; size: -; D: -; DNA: TGTGCCAGCAGTTTCCCCTTAGGAGAGCTAGCCAAAAACATTCAGTACTTC; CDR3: CASSFPLGELAKNIQYF
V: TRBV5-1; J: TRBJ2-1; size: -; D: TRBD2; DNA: TGCGCCAGCAGCTTTGGGACTAGCGGGGCCTACAATGAGCAGTTCTTC; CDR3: CASSFGTSGAYNEQFF
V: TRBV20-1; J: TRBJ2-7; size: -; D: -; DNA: TGCAGTGCTAGACTTATCGACGAGCAGTACTTC; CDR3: CSARLIDEQYF
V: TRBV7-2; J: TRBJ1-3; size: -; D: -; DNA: TGTGCCAGCAGCTCACAGCTCTCTGGAAACACCATATATTTT; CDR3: CASSSQLSGNTIYF
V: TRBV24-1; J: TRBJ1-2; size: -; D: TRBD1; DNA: TGTGCCACCAGTGACCGGACAGGGGGCGATGGCTACACCTTC; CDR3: CATSDRTGGDGYTF
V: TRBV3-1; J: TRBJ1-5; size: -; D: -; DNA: TGTGCCAGCAGCCTGGGACTAACCAATCAGCCCCAGCATTTT; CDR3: CASSLGLTNQPQHF
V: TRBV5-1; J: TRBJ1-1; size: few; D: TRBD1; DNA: TGCGCCAGCAGCCCCTACCCCGACAGGGAGAACACTGAAGCTTTCTTT; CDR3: CASSPYPDRENTEAFF
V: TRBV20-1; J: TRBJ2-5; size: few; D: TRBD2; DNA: TGCAGTGCTAGAGTTTCTAGCGGGGAAACTGGGAAGACCCAGTACTTC; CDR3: CSARVSSGETGKTQYF
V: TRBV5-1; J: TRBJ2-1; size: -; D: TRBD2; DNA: TGCGCCAGCAGCTCCACAGGACTAGCGGGAGTAAGCTCCTACAATGAGCAGTTCTTC; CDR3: CASSSTGLAGVSSYNEQFF
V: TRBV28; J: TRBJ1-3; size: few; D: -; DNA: TGTGCCAGCAGTTTAATTTCTGGAAACACCATATATTTT; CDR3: CASSLISGNTIYF
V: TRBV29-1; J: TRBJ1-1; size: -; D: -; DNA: TGCAGCGTTGATAGGATGGCTGAAGCTTTCTTT; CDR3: CSVDRMAEAFF
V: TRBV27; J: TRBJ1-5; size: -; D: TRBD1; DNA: TGTGCCAGCAGTGTATCCGGGACAGGATATAATCAGCCCCAGCATTTT; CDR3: CASSVSGTGYNQPQHF
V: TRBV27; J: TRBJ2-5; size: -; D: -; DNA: TGTGCCAGCAGTTTAAGCCGGATGCGGGGCCAAGAGACCCAGTACTTC; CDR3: CASSLSRMRGQETQYF
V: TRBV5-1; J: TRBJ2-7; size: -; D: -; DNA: TGCGCCAGCATGAAGGTAGGAGGGGACGAGCAGTACTTC; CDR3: CASMKVGGDEQYF
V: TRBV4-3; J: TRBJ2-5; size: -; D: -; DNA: TGCGCCAGCAGCCAAGATTGGCGACGCAGTAACCAAGAGACCCAGTACTTC; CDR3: CASSQDWRRSNQETQYF
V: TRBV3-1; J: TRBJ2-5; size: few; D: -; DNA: TGTGCCAGCAGCCAAGATGCGGCCTCGACCCAGTACTTC; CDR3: CASSQDAASTQYF
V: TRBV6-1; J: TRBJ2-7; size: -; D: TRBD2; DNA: TGTGCCAGCAGTGAAACTGGGGGGGACTACGAGCAGTACTTC; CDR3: CASSETGGDYEQYF
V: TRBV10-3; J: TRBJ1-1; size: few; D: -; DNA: TGTGCCACCAGGGACACCACTGAAGCTTTCTTT; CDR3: CATRDTTEAFF
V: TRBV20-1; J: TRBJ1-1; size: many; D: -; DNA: TGCAGTGCTAGAGATCACCCAAACACTGAAGCTTTCTTT; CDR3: CSARDHPNTEAFF
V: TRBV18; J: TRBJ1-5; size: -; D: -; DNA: TGTGCCAGCACGAGGGAGCCGGGCAATCAGCCCCAGCATTTT; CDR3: CASTREPGNQPQHF
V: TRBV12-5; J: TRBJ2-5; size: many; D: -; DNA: TGTGCTAGTGGTCACAACACAGGGACCCAGTACTTC; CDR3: CASGHNTGTQYF
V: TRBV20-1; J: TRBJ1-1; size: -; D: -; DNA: TGCAGTGCTAGAGACGACGTAGAAGCTTTCTTT; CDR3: CSARDDVEAFF
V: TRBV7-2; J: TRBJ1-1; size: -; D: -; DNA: TGTGCCAGCAGCCACGATGAGCCGGGCGAAGCTTTCTTT; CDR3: CASSHDEPGEAFF